Described below is a single T cell receptor beta chain sequence and its context. As yet, its antigen is unknown. At one boundary the junction diverges from the germline segment, which might be a read error. The data are from a study of T cells in narcolepsy. Overall study: Enrolled donors included narcolepsy type 1 or type 2 patients and healthy controls.

The repertoire was sequenced with immunoSEQ multiplex PCR; TCRdb's copy has only in-frame clones and lacks some. This sample has around 42,000 clones; roughly 88% occur once, and the top ten carry 1% to 1.5%. Study-level results: Reportedly, autoreactive clonotypes were serially detected in patients' blood but not controls'. Autoreactive HCRT-specific and TRIB2-specific clonotypes were marked in same-patient CSF-versus-blood CD4+ comparisons.

The CDR3 runs to 18 residues. Germline values: CDR1 SSHAT, CDR2 FNYEAQ (reference sequence). The sequence was obtained from a human donor with narcolepsy. The chain combines TRBV7-7 with TRBJ2-5; TRBD2 matches at 12 bases. The sample comprised CD45RA- memory CD4+ T cells from PBMCs. The CDR3 spells CASSIGAASGGAGETQYF. CDR3 nucleotides: TGTGCTAGCAGTATCGGGGCGGCTAGCGGGGGGGCCGGAGAGACCCAGTACTTC.